This TCR beta chain comes out of a study of blood T cell repertoires in COVID-19. TCRdb's table, derived via immunoSEQ multiplex PCR, lists solely in-frame clones and lacks some. This sample has about 240,000 clones; about four fifths occur once, and the top ten carry about 9.5%. This CDR3 comprises 17 residues. Trimming left V 3 bases short and J 0 bases short, with 15 bases between. CDR1 is KGHSH and CDR2 is LQKENI in the germline V gene. The chain carries TRBV18 and TRBJ2-1; D remains ambiguous. The sample comprised peripheral blood. This sequence originates from a woman older than 75 with acute or convalescent COVID-19. Here the CDR3 DNA reads TGTGCCAGCTCACCCCTAGGAGCTTCGAGCTCCTACAATGAGCAGTTCTTC. The encoded protein is CASSPLGASSSYNEQFF.